The sequence of this T cell receptor beta chain was determined in a study of OX40 agonist ivuxolimab in advanced cancers. Broadly, across the study: Ivuxolimab was an agonistic, fully human IgG2 monoclonal antibody directed against OX40 (CD134), a costimulatory receptor. The paper reports the monotherapy dose-escalation portion (N ≈ 50 patients) of the phase I ivuxolimab trial. The point of sequencing TCRbeta in the periphery was to test whether ivuxolimab changed TCR sequence diversity and drove clonal T-cell expansion. Intravenous ivuxolimab was administered to patients every 2 weeks at six dose levels: 0.01, 0.1, 0.3, 1.5, 3 and 10 mg/kg. Partial responses occurred in three dose-escalation patients, of whom one had hepatocellular carcinoma and two had cutaneous melanoma. Among the 52 dose-escalation patients, around 19 had hepatocellular carcinoma, about 15 melanoma, 9 renal cell carcinoma and 9 head and neck cancer. Patients were allowed to have had prior anti-PD-1, anti-PD-L1 or anti-CTLA-4 therapy, and 40% of the dose-escalation patients had been treated with checkpoint inhibitors. A male proportion of 82.7% and a mean age of 60 years, ranging from roughly 23 to 90, were recorded for the dose-escalation cohort.

What the research found in general, with its limitations: After ivuxolimab, expanded clones were on average more numerous among CD8+ T cells than among CD4+ T cells. At doses of 0.1 to 3.0 mg/kg, clonal expansion of both CD4+ and CD8+ blood T cells was observed from baseline to week 6. Which antigens the clonally expanded peripheral T cells were specific for was not determined. In the 0.1-3.0 mg/kg groups, partial responders were among the patients with the lowest normalized peripheral clonal expansion, particularly in CD8+ T cells. Low levels of normalized T-cell clonal expansion were also seen in some patients who did not respond.

In the germline V gene, CDR1 corresponds to SGHAT and CDR2 to FQNNGV. From cysteine to phenylalanine, the CDR3 is 13 amino acids long. Kept here is only the CDR3 DNA, which spans 39 bases and is read in frame from base 1. V was cut back by 1 base and J by 6 bases, leaving a gap of 7 bases between them. This clone has only one observation. Its antigen has not been determined. Base-call qualities are not available, and no considerably larger clone is one nucleotide away. The trial excluded patients who had a history of autoimmune disease or who were on systemic immunosuppression. In every dose cohort, peripheral blood was drawn for TCR sequencing at baseline, cycle 4 day 1, and cycle 7 day 1. The samples were drawn from a first-in-human, open-label, multicenter phase I dose-escalation trial of ivuxolimab. Adults with locally advanced or metastatic head and neck squamous cell, hepatocellular, melanoma or renal cell carcinoma were enrolled in the trial. Before TCR sequencing, CD4+ and CD8+ T cells were separately sorted from peripheral blood.

Genomic DNA was isolated from the sorted cells so that the TCRbeta CDR3 region could be sequenced. The immunoSEQ Assay was used to sequence the TCRbeta CDR3 regions. This is the immuneACCESS table as TCRdb keeps it, with only in-frame sequences that have V and J called. A part of the clones is gone; compared with another copy, unresolved V genes explain less than half, and the rest is unexplained. The sample table shows some 70,000 clones, and around 81% are seen once. The top ten clonotypes cover 8.2% of the sample. The V and J segments used are TRBV11-2 and TRBJ2-1, with no confidently assigned D gene. The receptor's source is an adult with an advanced solid tumor such as melanoma, head and neck, liver or kidney cancer. The specimen comprised CD4+ or CD8+ T cells sorted from blood, sampled in a trial of the OX40 agonist ivuxolimab. The DNA sequence reads TGTGCCAGCAGCTTAGTGAACCCCAATGAGCAGTTCTTC. This codes for CASSLVNPNEQFF.